These 2 T cell receptor beta chains originate from one sample sequenced in a study of shared clonotypes between healthy human individuals. The data were produced by immunoSEQ multiplex PCR, yet TCRdb's version contains in-frame clones alone and is incomplete. Of 950,000 to 1,200,000 clones in the sample, approximately 75% were seen once. Sequenced material: memory CD4+ T cells from PBMCs. Subset given: CD45RA-negative fraction. The receptors were sampled from a man aged 18 to 29 in good health. Some clones in this sample may be carry-over from other donors' samples.

This clone was counted between two and nine times. The DNA of the CDR3 is TGTGCCAGCAGTTCAGGGCGAGTAGCCAAAAACATTCAGTACTTC. It codes for CASSSGRVAKNIQYF. The rearrangement joins TRBV27 to TRBJ2-4, with D tentatively TRBD1 (5 bases). V was cut by 4 bases and J by 0 bases, with 10 bases left in between. The CDR3 is 15 residues long. CDR1 is MNHEY and CDR2 is SMNVEV in the germline V gene (reference sequence).

V usage is TRBV4-3 and J usage is TRBJ2-1; D is unclear. The CDR3 length is 17 residues. Germline values: CDR1 LGHNA, CDR2 YSLEER. V dropped 0 bases and J dropped 0 bases, with 12 bases sitting between them. The CDR3 reads CASSQDLLRSSYNEQFF. CDR3 DNA sequence: TGCGCCAGCAGCCAAGATCTCTTACGGAGCTCCTACAATGAGCAGTTCTTC.